This TCR beta chain was sequenced during a study of response to subunit inactivated influenza vaccine. Study-level points and caveats: The authors suggested that few new T cells are recruited per seasonal influenza vaccination.

Looked up from germline, CDR1 is MDHEN and CDR2 is SYDVKM. Trimming left V 10 bases short and J 2 bases short, with 18 bases between. CDR3 length equals 14 residues. On this clonotype itself: What it binds is not known.

Using its own MiXCR run on the RT-PCR reads, TCRdb lists one record per CDR3 protein. Of a few hundred thousand distinct CDR3 sequences detected, about a tenth appear once; the ten largest clones hold over 9.5%. This TCR was recovered from a man in his fifties who received an inactivated influenza vaccine. The material sequenced was PBMCs from blood, taken roughly 45 days after vaccination. The chain links TRBV28 to TRBJ2-7; D remains ambiguous. CDR3 DNA sequence: TGTGCCACCCTAAGCCGACGTACGACCTACGAGCAGTACTTC. Translated, it gives CATLSRRTTYEQYF.